This TCR beta chain was obtained from a study of blood T cell repertoires in COVID-19. Study background: The United States, Italy and Spain supplied acute and convalescent COVID-19 samples. Sources were T cells, B-cell-depleted T cells, or PBMCs; the material itself was cDNA or gDNA.

Original data processing: Amplifying reference gene primers gave estimates of nucleated cell counts. TCRdb's table, derived via immunoSEQ multiplex PCR, lists solely in-frame clones and lacks some. The DNA gave D and trimming, while V, J and clone size come from that table. The sample has 50,000 or so clones, around 83% seen once; the top ten hold about 7%. The sequence came from a man between 60 and 75 years old with active COVID-19. The sample consisted of peripheral blood.

CDR3 coding DNA: TGTGCCAGCAGCTTAGTGCAGGCCCAGAGAGAGACCCAGTACTTC. Translating it yields CASSLVQAQRETQYF. The gene calls are TRBV7-8 and TRBJ2-5; D is undetermined. This CDR3 is built from 15 residues. V was cut by 1 base and J by 4 bases, with 13 bases left in between. Germline assignment: CDR1 SGHVS and CDR2 FQNEAQ.